This is a list of T cell receptor beta chains from one sample in a study of T cells in localized non-small cell lung cancer. Produced via immunoSEQ multiplex PCR; TCRdb's table is partial and in-frame only. The table lists tens of thousands of clones, about 78% of them singletons, with around 21% in the top ten. This material consisted of PBMCs, taken before any cancer treatment. These receptors were obtained from a man aged 40-75 years with stage II squamous cell lung carcinoma. Each CDR3 is given without its conserved first and last residue.

V	J	CDR3
TRBV10-3	TRBJ1-2	AISGGQGVRGYT
TRBV7-9	TRBJ1-6	ASSFSRGGNSPLH
TRBV18	TRBJ2-2	ASSLLLQGTGELF
TRBV18	TRBJ2-7	ASSPGGRGDWEQY
TRBV10-3	TRBJ1-3	AISGGEGNTIY
TRBV15	TRBJ2-2	ATSGGRGSGELF
TRBV10-2	TRBJ1-5	ASGPGTAGNQPQH
TRBV6-5	TRBJ2-3	ASTTSRLGTDTQY
TRBV2	TRBJ2-7	ASREAPSGRSLEQY
TRBV5-8	TRBJ2-3	ASSFGGSSTDTQY
TRBV7-3	TRBJ2-2	ASSPWTGGLRNTGELF
TRBV25-1	TRBJ2-5	ASSEYQGLAGAETQY
TRBV18	TRBJ1-3	ASSPDPIGNTIY
TRBV5-1	TRBJ2-7	ASRTGPSYEQY
TRBV2	TRBJ1-4	ASSRDLGDEKLF
TRBV10-3	TRBJ1-1	AISEFGTMNTEAF
TRBV18	TRBJ2-3	ASSDYGSTDTQY
TRBV6-5	TRBJ2-1	ASSYSVNNEQF
TRBV13	TRBJ2-3	ASSLNSGASTDTQY
TRBV7-9	TRBJ2-7	ASSLTLRASGRYEQY
TRBV5-1	TRBJ1-2	ASSLVAGQGASGYT
TRBV5-4	TRBJ2-7	ASSRQTGNYEQY
TRBV5-4	TRBJ2-7	ASRYQGSYEQY
TRBV7-9	TRBJ2-3	ASSFSGRMDTQY
TRBV19	TRBJ1-1	ASSIGSLEAF
TRBV5-1	TRBJ2-3	ASSLSGRDTDTQY
TRBV5-6	TRBJ2-2	ASSLGLPINGELF
TRBV19	TRBJ2-7	ASSSTSGVYEQY
TRBV29-1	TRBJ2-5	SVGNGTIKETQY
TRBV18	TRBJ2-4	ASSPDELAKNIQY
TRBV2	TRBJ1-2	ASSDRPYGYT
TRBV5-1	TRBJ2-5	ASSFLAGRRTQY
TRBV15	TRBJ2-5	ATSRAGPGETQY
TRBV19	TRBJ1-4	ASTIGTGGGMNEKLF
TRBV27	TRBJ2-3	ASREIRGAFTDTQY
TRBV7-9	TRBJ2-1	ASSPGVSYNEQF
TRBV7-2	TRBJ1-1	ASSLIDRGEAF
TRBV6-5	TRBJ2-7	ASSQGQGPSYEQY
TRBV25-1	TRBJ1-3	ASSPGTAGNTIY
TRBV27	TRBJ2-2	ASSSVGTNTGELF
TRBV11-2	TRBJ2-1	ASSLDRASGSLGDEQF
TRBV4-2	TRBJ2-3	ASSQDTDTQY
TRBV5-4	TRBJ1-4	ASSPYVTVANEKLF
TRBV27	TRBJ2-3	ASKKPGGGADTQY
TRBV25-1	TRBJ1-6	ASGGSYNSPLH
TRBV30	TRBJ2-7	AWSRDSYEQY
TRBV7-2	TRBJ2-1	ASSRERGGSYNEQF
TRBV11-2	TRBJ2-1	ASSPLGGQGEQF
TRBV5-4	TRBJ2-2	ASSFLEGGTGELF
TRBV5-1	TRBJ2-5	ASSTGTSTQETQY
TRBV28	TRBJ2-1	ASSTSGRPSYNEQF
TRBV15	TRBJ1-1	ATSRGTTDTEAF
TRBV29-1	TRBJ1-2	SVGGVYYGYT
TRBV29-1	TRBJ1-2	SVGGSSGANYGYT
TRBV5-1	TRBJ1-2	ASSPGGWGYGYT
TRBV5-5	TRBJ2-5	ASSLSWDIQETQY
TRBV6-6	TRBJ2-7	ASSPGTGSGQY